This TCR beta chain is drawn from a study of blood T cell repertoires in COVID-19. This CDR3 is built from 15 residues. CDR1 is SGHTA and CDR2 is FQGNSA in the germline V gene. The trim removed 5 bases at V and 4 bases at J, leaving 7 bases unmatched. Sequenced by immunoSEQ multiplex PCR; TCRdb stores in-frame clones only, minus some. The sample shows about 62,000 clones, 75% to 90% of them seen only once. The sample comprised peripheral blood. The source is a woman older than 75 with acute or convalescent COVID-19. The chain recombines TRBV7-2 with TRBJ2-2; 7 bases map to TRBD2. Written as DNA, the CDR3 is TGTGCCAGCAGCCCACAACCGGGGGGCACCGGGGAGCTGTTTTTT. It translates to CASSPQPGGTGELFF.